The 2 T cell receptor beta chains given below trace back to one sample, sequenced in a study of CD8+CD57+ T cells in acquired aplastic anemia. Genomic DNA constituted the template upon which TCR beta VDJ and CDR3 profiling was performed. MiXCR, applied by TCRdb to the reads, yields one record per CDR3 protein. Among 100,000 to 150,000 distinct CDR3 sequences listed, 48% were seen once. The specimen sequenced was sorted CD4+, CD8+, or CD8+CD57+ T cells (not recorded which) from PBMCs. All receptors come from a human donor in good health, serving as a control.

This clonotype occurred once. The junction and the germline gene differ at one end; a read error may be behind it. The chain couples TRBV5-1 to TRBJ2-7; D may be TRBD2 (5 bases). The CDR3 runs to 12 residues. The germline V gene has CDR1 SGHRS and CDR2 YFSETQ. CDR3 residues: CSSAVGPGEQYF. For the CDR3, the DNA is TGCTCCAGCGCCGTGGGCCCGGGGGAGCAGTACTTC. The full variable domain, completed using reference TRBV5-1 and TRBJ2-7, is KAGVTQTPRYLIKTRGQQVTLSCSPISGHRSVSWYQQTPGQGLQFLFEYFSETQRNKGNFPGRFSGRQFSNSRSEMNVSTLELGDSALYLCSSAVGPGEQYFGPGTRLTVT.

This clonotype was found many times. The genes are TRBV3-1 and TRBJ1-6; D is perhaps TRBD1 (6 bases). Germline CDR1 LGHDT, CDR2 YNNKEL (reference sequence). V was shortened by 1 base and J by 12 bases, with 10 bases between the two germline ends. The CDR3 is made up of 13 amino acids. The DNA of the CDR3 is TGTGCCAGCAGCCAAGGTGGGGGGCGACCCCTCCACTTT. It specifies CASSQGGGRPLHF.